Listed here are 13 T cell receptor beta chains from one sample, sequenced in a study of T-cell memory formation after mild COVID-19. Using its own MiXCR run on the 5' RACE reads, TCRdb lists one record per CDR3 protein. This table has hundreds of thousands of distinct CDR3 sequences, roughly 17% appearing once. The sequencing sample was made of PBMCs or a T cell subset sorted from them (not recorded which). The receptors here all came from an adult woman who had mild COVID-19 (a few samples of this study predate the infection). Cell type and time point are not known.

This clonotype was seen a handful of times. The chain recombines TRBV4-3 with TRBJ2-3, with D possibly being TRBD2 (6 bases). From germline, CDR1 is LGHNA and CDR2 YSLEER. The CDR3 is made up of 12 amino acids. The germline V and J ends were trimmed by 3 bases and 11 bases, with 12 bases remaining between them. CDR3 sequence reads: CASSQEGEGQYF. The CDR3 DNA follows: TGCGCCAGCAGCCAGGAGGGCGAGGGGCAGTATTTT.

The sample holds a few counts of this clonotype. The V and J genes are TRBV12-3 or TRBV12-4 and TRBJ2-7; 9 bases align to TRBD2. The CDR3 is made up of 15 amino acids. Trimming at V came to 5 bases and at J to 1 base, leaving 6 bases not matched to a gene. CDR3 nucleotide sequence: TGTGCCAGCAGTCTTAGCGGGGGAGCTTCCTACGAGCAGTACTTC. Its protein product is CASSLSGGASYEQYF.

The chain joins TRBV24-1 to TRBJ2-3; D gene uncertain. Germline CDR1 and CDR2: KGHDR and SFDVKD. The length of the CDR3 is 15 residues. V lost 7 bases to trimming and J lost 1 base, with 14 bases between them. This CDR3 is CATSPPRAGTDTQYF. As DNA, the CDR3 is TGTGCCACCAGCCCCCCTCGAGCCGGCACAGATACGCAGTATTTT.

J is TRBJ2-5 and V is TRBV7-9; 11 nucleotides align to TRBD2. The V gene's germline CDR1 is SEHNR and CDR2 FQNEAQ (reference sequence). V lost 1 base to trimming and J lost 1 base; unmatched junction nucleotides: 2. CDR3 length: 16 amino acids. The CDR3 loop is CASSLVLAGAQETQYF. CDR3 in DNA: TGTGCCAGCAGCTTAGTACTAGCGGGGGCCCAAGAGACCCAGTACTTC.

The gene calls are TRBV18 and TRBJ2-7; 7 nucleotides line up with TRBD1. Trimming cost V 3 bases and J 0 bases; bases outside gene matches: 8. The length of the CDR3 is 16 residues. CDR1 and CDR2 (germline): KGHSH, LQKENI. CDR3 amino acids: CASSPRSGQASYEQYF. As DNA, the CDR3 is TGTGCCAGCTCACCTCGAAGCGGACAGGCCTCCTACGAGCAGTACTTC.

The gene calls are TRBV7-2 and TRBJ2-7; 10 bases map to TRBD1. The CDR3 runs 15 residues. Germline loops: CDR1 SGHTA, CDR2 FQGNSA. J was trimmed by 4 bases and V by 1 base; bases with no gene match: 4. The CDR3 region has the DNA TGTGCCAGCAGCTTAGTTGCGGACAGGGGGTACGAGCAGTACTTC. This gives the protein CASSLVADRGYEQYF.

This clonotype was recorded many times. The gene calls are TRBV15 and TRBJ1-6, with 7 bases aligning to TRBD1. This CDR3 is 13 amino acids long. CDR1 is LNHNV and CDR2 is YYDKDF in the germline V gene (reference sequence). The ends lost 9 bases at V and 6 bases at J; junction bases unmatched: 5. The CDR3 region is CATTTGVNSPLHF. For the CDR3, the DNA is TGTGCCACAACTACAGGGGTTAATTCACCCCTCCACTTT.

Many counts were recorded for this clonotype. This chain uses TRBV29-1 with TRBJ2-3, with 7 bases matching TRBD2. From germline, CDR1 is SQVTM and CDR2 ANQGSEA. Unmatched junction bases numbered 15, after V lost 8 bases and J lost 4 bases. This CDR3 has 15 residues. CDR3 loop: CSTESVAGPPDTQYF. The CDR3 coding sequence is TGCAGCACCGAATCCGTAGCGGGCCCCCCAGATACGCAGTATTTT.

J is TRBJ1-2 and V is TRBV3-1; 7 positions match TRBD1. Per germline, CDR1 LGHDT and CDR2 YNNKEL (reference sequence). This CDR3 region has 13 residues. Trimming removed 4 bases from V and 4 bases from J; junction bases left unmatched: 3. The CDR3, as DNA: TGTGCCAGCAGCCGGGGGGACAGCTATGGCTACACCTTC. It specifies CASSRGDSYGYTF.

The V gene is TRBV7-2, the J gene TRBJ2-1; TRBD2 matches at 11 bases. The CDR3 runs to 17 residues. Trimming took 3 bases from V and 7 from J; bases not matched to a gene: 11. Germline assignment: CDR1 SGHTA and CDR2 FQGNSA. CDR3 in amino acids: CASSFFLSGRAGNEQFF. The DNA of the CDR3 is TGTGCCAGCAGCTTCTTTCTTAGCGGGAGGGCCGGAAATGAGCAGTTCTTC.

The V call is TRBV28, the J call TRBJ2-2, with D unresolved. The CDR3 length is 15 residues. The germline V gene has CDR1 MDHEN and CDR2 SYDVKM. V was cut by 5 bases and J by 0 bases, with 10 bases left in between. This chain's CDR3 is CASSPRRTNTGELFF. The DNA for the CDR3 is TGTGCCAGCAGTCCTCGAAGAACGAACACCGGGGAGCTGTTTTTT.

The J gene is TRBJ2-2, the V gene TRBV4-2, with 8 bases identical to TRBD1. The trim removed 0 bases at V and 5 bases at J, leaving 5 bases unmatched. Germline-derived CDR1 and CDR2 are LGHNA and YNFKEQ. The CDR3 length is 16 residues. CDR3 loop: CASSQEETGATGELFF. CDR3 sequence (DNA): TGTGCCAGCAGCCAAGAGGAGACAGGGGCGACCGGGGAGCTGTTTTTT.

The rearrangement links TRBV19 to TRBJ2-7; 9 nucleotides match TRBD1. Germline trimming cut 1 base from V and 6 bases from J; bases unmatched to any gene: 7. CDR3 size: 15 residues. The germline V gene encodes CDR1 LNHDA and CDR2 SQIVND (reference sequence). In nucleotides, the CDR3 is TGTGCCAGTAGTATAGGGGACAGGGAAACGAGCGAGCAGTACTTC. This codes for CASSIGDRETSEQYF. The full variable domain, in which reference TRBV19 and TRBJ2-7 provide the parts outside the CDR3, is DGGITQSPKYLFRKEGQNVTLSCEQNLNHDAMYWYRQDPGQGLRLIYYSQIVNDFQKGDIAEGYSVSREKKESFPLTVTSAQKNPTAFYLCASSIGDRETSEQYFGPGTRLTVT.